This paragraph reports one T cell receptor beta chain. Its target is unknown. Treatment described: 15 to 20 received Ad26.COV2.S at low or high dose, single or two shots; about 5 received placebo; per-sample allocation not given. Samples analyzed were those drawn on day 63 after the first vaccine or placebo injection. Aged 18-55 years, donor was enrolled in Boston in about 2020. This vaccine is an Ad26 vector that expresses the Wuhan-strain SARS-CoV-2 spike. The data belong to a study of Ad26.COV2.S vaccination and SARS-CoV-2 variants. Across the study: Ad26.COV2.S, an intramuscular injection, was given once or twice 56 days apart.

Trimming removed 1 base from V and 5 bases from J; junction bases left unmatched: 9. Germline V gene lookup returns CDR1 LGHNA and CDR2 YNFKEQ. The CDR3 contains 16 residues. Produced via immunoSEQ multiplex PCR; TCRdb's table is partial and in-frame only. Among about 680,000 clones, roughly 90% were seen once, and the ten largest hold nearly 1.5%. Study-wide results and limits: Participants in the vaccine arm had higher spike-specific TCR breadth; placebo recipients had lower.

Sequenced here: peripheral blood, sampled in a trial of Ad26.COV2.S vaccine versus placebo. This clonotype was obtained from a person aged 18 to 65 who received the Ad26.COV2.S COVID-19 vaccine or a placebo. The genes are TRBV4-2 and TRBJ2-3; 7 bases line up with TRBD2. This CDR3 reads CASSQVIASGRDTQYF. The CDR3 coding sequence is TGTGCCAGCAGCCAAGTAATTGCTAGCGGACGAGATACGCAGTATTTT.